The present T cell receptor beta chain was sequenced within a study of cytomegalovirus exposure and HLA in healthy donors. Study in general: From about 170 million T cells, an earlier analysis saw 90 million to 130 million unique TCR beta sequences.

The PCR was carried out with 60 Vbeta primers and 13 Jbeta primers. Data came from immunoSEQ multiplex PCR; TCRdb stores just in-frame clones and leaves some out. Seen here are approximately 150,000 clones, approximately 70% observed once, and the top ten hold less than 2.5%. No record exists of this donor's CMV serostatus. The TCR originated in a human donor in good health. What was sequenced was PBMCs.

The CDR3 sequence: CASSLWVQGDRHYGYTF. CDR3 bases: TGTGCCAGCAGTTTATGGGTTCAGGGGGACAGACACTATGGCTACACCTTC. The chain recombines TRBV28 with TRBJ1-2; TRBD1 matches 7 bases. The trim removed 0 bases at V and 3 bases at J, leaving 10 bases unmatched. CDR3 length: 17 residues. Per germline, CDR1 MDHEN and CDR2 SYDVKM.